Below, 10 T cell receptor beta chains from the same sample are listed, as sequenced in a study of regulatory T cells in long-lasting Graves disease. Time point specified: newly diagnosed GD, antithyroid drugs for less than 3 months. The TCR library was made from RNA extracted from PBMCs. With iRepertoire HTBI primers and Arm-PCR of CDR3 regions, TCR beta libraries were built. TCRdb reanalysed the multiplex PCR reads using MiXCR and keeps one entry per CDR3 protein. The sample lists some 400,000 distinct CDR3 sequences, just under 15% seen once, with roughly a sixth in the top ten. These sequences were also reported in another study, on T cells in Graves' hyperthyroidism and ophthalmopathy.

The sequencing used peripheral blood mononuclear cells (PBMCs), collected at new diagnosis, from a patient treated with antithyroid drugs. The source is a woman aged 25 to 39 with Graves disease.

Ten or more counts support this clonotype. This sequence joins TRBV18 and TRBJ1-1; D call uncertain. CDR3 length equals 14 residues. Germline-derived CDR1 and CDR2 are KGHSH and LQKENI. V lost 3 bases and J lost 0, with 8 bases in between. CDR3: CASSPGRVNTEAFF. The DNA of the CDR3 is TGTGCCAGCTCACCGGGGAGGGTGAACACTGAAGCTTTCTTT.

V is TRBV28 and J is TRBJ2-5; TRBD1 might be the D (6 bases). The CDR3 sequence is 15 residues long. Germline-derived CDR1 and CDR2 are MDHEN and SYDVKM. Trimming pared 9 bases from V and 0 bases from J, leaving 17 bases between. The DNA for the CDR3 is TGTGCCAGTAGTATAACAGGGCGGGACCAAGAGACCCAGTACTTC. It translates to CASSITGRDQETQYF.

This clonotype turned up a few times. This chain joins TRBV11-3 and TRBJ2-5; 9 bases are a match to TRBD1. The assigned J gene may be wrong: the sequence end matches TRBJ2-1 better. Germline V gene lookup returns CDR1 SGHNT and CDR2 YENEEA. The CDR3 has 16 residues. DNA of the CDR3: TGTGCCAGCAACTTGGAGGACAGGGGATTCTACAATGAGCAGTTCTTC. Translation: CASNLEDRGFYNEQFF.

This clonotype has at least ten counts. The rearrangement joins TRBV20-1 to TRBJ1-1, with 8 bases lining up with TRBD1. Germline values: CDR1 DFQATT, CDR2 SNEGSKA (reference sequence). The length of the CDR3 is 14 residues. V was clipped by 3 bases and J by 0 bases; unmatched bases: 3. The CDR3 DNA follows: TGCAGTGCTAGGCAGGGGGCAATGAACACTGAAGCTTTCTTT. Its protein product is CSARQGAMNTEAFF.

At least ten counts were recorded for this clonotype. The V call is TRBV5-1, the J call TRBJ2-1; no clear D gene. The CDR3 is 13 residues long. The V gene's germline CDR1 is SGHRS and CDR2 YFSETQ. Trimming stripped 0 bases from V and 6 bases from J, with 7 bases between. CDR3: CASSLASSNEQFF. The CDR3 bases are TGCGCCAGCAGCTTGGCTTCATCCAATGAGCAGTTCTTC.

This sequence joins TRBV7-2 and TRBJ1-6; 7 bases are a match to TRBD1. With 1 base clipped from V and 10 bases from J, the junction kept 7 bases outside the gene matches. The CDR3 sequence is 15 residues long. Germline values: CDR1 SGHTA, CDR2 FQGNSA. The CDR3 DNA follows: TGTGCCAGCAGCTTAGGGTGGACGACAGGGTCACCCCTCCACTTT. Translated, it gives CASSLGWTTGSPLHF.

In regard to this clonotype: At one boundary the junction diverges from the germline segment, which might be a read error. The V and J genes are TRBV7-9 and TRBJ2-1; TRBD1 matches at 8 bases. In germline, CDR1 is SEHNR, CDR2 FQNEAQ (reference sequence). CDR3 size: 16 residues. The CDR3 DNA is TGTGCCAGCATTAACGTCCGGACAGGGTTGGCAGAGACCCAGTGCTTC. Amino acids: CASINVRTGLAETQCF.

This clonotype was counted a few times. V is TRBV7-2 and J is TRBJ2-2; D possibly corresponds to TRBD2 (6 bases). V was clipped by 3 bases and J by 0 bases, with 14 bases between them. The CDR3 runs 17 residues. CDR1 is SGHTA and CDR2 is FQGNSA in the germline V gene. The CDR3 sequence is CASSFGSGGANTGELFF. The CDR3 bases are TGTGCCAGCAGCTTTGGTAGCGGAGGGGCGAACACCGGGGAGCTGTTTTTT. Complete variable domain (other parts from reference TRBV7-2 and TRBJ2-2): GAGVSQSPSNKVTEKGKDVELRCDPISGHTALYWYRQSLGQGLEFLIYFQGNSAPDKSGLPSDRFSAERTGGSVSTLTIQRTQQEDSAVYLCASSFGSGGANTGELFFGEGSRLTVL.

The sample holds many counts of this clonotype. The chain links TRBV7-8 to TRBJ2-7, with TRBD1 matching over 8 bases. With 7 bases clipped from V and 3 bases from J, the junction kept 8 bases outside the gene matches. Germline CDR1 reads SGHVS; CDR2 reads FQNEAQ. The CDR3 spans 14 residues. The CDR3 is CASTPDRGGYEQYF. The CDR3 DNA is TGTGCCAGCACCCCCGACAGGGGAGGCTACGAGCAGTACTTC.

The sample holds a few counts of this clonotype. V usage is TRBV5-6 and J usage is TRBJ1-2, with D uncertain. Germline CDR1 is SGHDT and CDR2 is YYEEEE. CDR3 length equals 13 residues. Trimming stripped 4 bases from V and 4 bases from J, with 11 bases between. In DNA, the CDR3 is TGTGCCAGCAGCCCTAATTATGCCTATGGCTACACCTTC. This gives the protein CASSPNYAYGYTF. Filled out from reference TRBV5-6 and TRBJ1-2, the complete variable domain reads DAGVTQSPTHLIKTRGQQVTLRCSPKSGHDTVSWYQQALGQGPQFIFQYYEEEERQRGNFPDRFSGHQFPNYSSELNVNALLLGDSALYLCASSPNYAYGYTFGSGTRLTVV.